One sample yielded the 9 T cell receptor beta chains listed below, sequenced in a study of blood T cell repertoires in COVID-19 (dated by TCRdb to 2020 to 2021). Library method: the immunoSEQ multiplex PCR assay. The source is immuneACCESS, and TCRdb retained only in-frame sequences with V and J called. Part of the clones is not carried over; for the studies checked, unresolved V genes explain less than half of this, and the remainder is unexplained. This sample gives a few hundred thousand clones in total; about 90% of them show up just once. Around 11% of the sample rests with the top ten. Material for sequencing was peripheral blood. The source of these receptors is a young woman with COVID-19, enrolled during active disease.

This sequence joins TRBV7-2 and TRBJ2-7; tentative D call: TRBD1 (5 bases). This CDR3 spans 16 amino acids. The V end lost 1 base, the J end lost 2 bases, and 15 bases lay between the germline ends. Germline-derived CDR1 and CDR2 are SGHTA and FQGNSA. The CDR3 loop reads CASSLGGRENTYEQYF. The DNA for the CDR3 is TGTGCCAGCAGCTTAGGAGGCAGGGAAAATACCTACGAGCAGTACTTC.

DNA for the CDR3: TGTGCCAGCAGCTTCGCGCCTAACTATGGCTACACCTTC. Translation gives CASSFAPNYGYTF. The V and J genes are TRBV7-2 and TRBJ1-2; D not certain. V lost 3 bases and J 0 bases, leaving 5 bases between the germline ends. Looked up from germline, CDR1 is SGHTA and CDR2 is FQGNSA. This CDR3 spans 13 amino acids.

In nucleotides, the CDR3 is TGTGCCAGCAGCCCCAGGACTAGCGGGAGTAACATTCAGTACTTC. It encodes CASSPRTSGSNIQYF. The V call is TRBV7-2, the J call TRBJ2-4; 13 positions agree with TRBD2. The CDR3 consists of 15 residues. CDR1 SGHTA and CDR2 FQGNSA come from the germline V gene. V lost 5 bases and J lost 7; bases outside the gene matches: 5.

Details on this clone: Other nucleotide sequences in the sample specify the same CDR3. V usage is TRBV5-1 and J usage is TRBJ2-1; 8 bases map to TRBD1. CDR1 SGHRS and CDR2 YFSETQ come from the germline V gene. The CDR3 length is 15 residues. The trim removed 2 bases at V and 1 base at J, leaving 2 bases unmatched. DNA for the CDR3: TGCGCCAGCAGCTTAGGACAGGGATCCTACAATGAGCAGTTCTTC. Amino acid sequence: CASSLGQGSYNEQFF.

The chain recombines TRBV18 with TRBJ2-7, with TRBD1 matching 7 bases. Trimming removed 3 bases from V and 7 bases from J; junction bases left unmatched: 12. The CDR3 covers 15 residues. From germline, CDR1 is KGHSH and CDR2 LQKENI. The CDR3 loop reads CASSPQRTGGEEQYF. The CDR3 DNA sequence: TGTGCCAGCTCACCGCAGCGGACAGGAGGCGAGGAGCAGTACTTC.

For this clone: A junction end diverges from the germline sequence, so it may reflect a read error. Here the CDR3 DNA reads TGTGCCAGCAGTGACCCAGGGACAGGGAAGTACGGGCAGTACTTC. Translated: CASSDPGTGKYGQYF. The genes are TRBV6-1 and TRBJ2-7, with 9 bases identical to TRBD1. Germline CDR1 is MNHNS and CDR2 is SASEGT. The CDR3 length is 15 residues.

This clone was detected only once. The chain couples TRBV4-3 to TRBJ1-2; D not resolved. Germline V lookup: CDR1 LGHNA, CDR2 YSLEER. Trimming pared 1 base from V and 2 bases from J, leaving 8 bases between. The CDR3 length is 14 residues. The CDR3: CASSQGFGNYGYTF. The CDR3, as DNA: TGCGCCAGCAGCCAAGGTTTCGGGAACTATGGCTACACCTTC.

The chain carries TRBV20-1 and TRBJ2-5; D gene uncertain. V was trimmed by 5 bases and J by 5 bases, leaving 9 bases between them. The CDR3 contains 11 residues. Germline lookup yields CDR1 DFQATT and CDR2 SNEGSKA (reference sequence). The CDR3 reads CSAPRAETQYF. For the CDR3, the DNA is TGCAGTGCTCCCCGAGCGGAGACCCAGTACTTC.

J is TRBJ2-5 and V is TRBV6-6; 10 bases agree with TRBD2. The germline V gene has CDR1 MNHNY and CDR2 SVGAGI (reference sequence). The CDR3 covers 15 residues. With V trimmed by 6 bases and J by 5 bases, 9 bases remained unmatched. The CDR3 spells CASSLAGVRGETQYF. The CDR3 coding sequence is TGTGCCAGCAGCCTAGCGGGAGTACGGGGTGAGACCCAGTACTTC.